Following are 5 T cell receptor beta chains from one sample sequenced in a study of blood T cell repertoires in COVID-19. Using immunoSEQ multiplex PCR, the repertoire was profiled, and TCRdb retains in-frame clones only, with some absent. The repertoire holds 130,000 or so clones, approximately 77% seen once, with roughly 20% in the top ten. The specimen sequenced was peripheral blood. The receptors shown here come from an older man with acute or convalescent COVID-19.

This clone was observed a handful of times. This chain joins TRBV6-5 and TRBJ1-2; no reliable D call. The ends were cut back, 0 bases at V and 4 bases at J, with 9 bases in the middle. Germline CDR1 reads MNHEY; CDR2 reads SVGAGI. The CDR3 contains 14 residues. CDR3 protein: CASSYSATPYGYTF. The CDR3 DNA reads TGTGCCAGCAGTTACTCGGCGACTCCCTATGGCTACACCTTC.

The V call is TRBV4-1, the J call TRBJ1-2; TRBD1 matches at 8 bases. Germline-derived CDR1 and CDR2 are MGHRA and YSYEKL. V trimming: 0 bases; J trimming: 7 bases; junction bases outside the gene matches: 7. The CDR3 is made up of 15 amino acids. Here the CDR3 reads CASSQESRGLFGYTF. In DNA, the CDR3 is TGCGCCAGCAGCCAAGAGTCCAGGGGGCTTTTTGGCTACACCTTC.

The V gene is TRBV10-2, the J gene TRBJ2-1, with 10 bases fitting TRBD1. Losses at the gene ends were 5 bases for V and 5 bases for J; bases not matched to a gene: 9. Germline values: CDR1 WSHSY, CDR2 SAAADI. This CDR3 region has 16 residues. CDR3 protein: CASSPTRDRGHNEQFF. In DNA, the CDR3 is TGCGCCAGCAGTCCAACCCGGGACAGGGGCCACAATGAGCAGTTCTTC.

A single count supports this clone. The chain combines TRBV2 with TRBJ1-5; D not resolved. The V gene's germline CDR1 is SNHLY and CDR2 FYNNEI. Trimming took off 0 bases at V and 3 bases at J, with 21 bases between the two ends. The CDR3 is made up of 19 amino acids. The CDR3 DNA follows: TGTGCCAGCAGTGAAGCACTTTCGAGAACAGATTTTGTCAATCAGCCCCAGCATTTT. It is translated as CASSEALSRTDFVNQPQHF.

The chain uses TRBV6-5 and TRBJ1-2; 7 bases fit TRBD1. The CDR3 runs 11 residues. The ends lost 10 bases at V and 4 bases at J; junction bases unmatched: 3. Per germline, CDR1 MNHEY and CDR2 SVGAGI. CDR3 DNA: TGTGCCATTCGACAGGGCTATGGCTACACCTTC. Amino acid sequence: CAIRQGYGYTF.